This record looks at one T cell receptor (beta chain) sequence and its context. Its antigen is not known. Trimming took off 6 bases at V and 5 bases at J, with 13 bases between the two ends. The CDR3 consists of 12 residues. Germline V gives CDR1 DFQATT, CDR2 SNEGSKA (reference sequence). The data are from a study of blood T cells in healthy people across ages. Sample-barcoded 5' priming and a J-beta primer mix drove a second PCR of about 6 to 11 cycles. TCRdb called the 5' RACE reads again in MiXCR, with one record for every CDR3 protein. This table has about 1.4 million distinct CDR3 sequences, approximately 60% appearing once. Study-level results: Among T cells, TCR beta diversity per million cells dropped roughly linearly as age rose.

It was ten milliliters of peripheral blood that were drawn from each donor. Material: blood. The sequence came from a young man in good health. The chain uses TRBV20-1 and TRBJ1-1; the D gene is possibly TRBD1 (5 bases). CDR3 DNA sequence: TGCAGTGCCGAACCCAGGGATACTGAAGCTTTCTTT. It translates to CSAEPRDTEAFF.